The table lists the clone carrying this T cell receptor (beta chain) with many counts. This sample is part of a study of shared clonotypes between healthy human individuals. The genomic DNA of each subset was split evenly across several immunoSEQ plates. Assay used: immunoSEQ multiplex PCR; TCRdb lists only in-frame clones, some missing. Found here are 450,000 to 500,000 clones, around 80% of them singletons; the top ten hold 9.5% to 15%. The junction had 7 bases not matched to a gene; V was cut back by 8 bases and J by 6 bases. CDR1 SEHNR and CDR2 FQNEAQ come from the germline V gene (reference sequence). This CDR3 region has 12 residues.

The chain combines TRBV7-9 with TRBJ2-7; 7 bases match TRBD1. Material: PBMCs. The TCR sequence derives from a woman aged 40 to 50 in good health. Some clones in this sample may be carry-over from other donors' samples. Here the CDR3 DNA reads TGTGCCAGCCGCGAGACAGGGAGCGAGCAGTACTTC. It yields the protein CASRETGSEQYF.